This TCR beta chain emerged from a study of CD8 T cells in ankylosing spondylitis. The study's findings and limits: Seemingly characteristic of ankylosing spondylitis blood was a TCR beta motif consisting of roughly 8 highly homologous variants.

Trimming removed 5 bases at V and 9 bases at J, with 11 bases between. Germline values: CDR1 SEHNR, CDR2 FQNEAQ (reference sequence). The CDR3 contains 13 residues. As the method for making TCR beta libraries, quantitative 5'-RACE with molecular barcodes was used. TCRdb reprocessed the 5' RACE reads with MiXCR, giving one entry per CDR3 protein. Altogether about 220,000 distinct CDR3 sequences are present, about 7.3% being singletons, with the ten largest covering around 14%. At least ten counts were recorded for this clonotype. What it recognizes is unknown. This receptor was obtained from a male donor with ankylosing spondylitis. This chain links TRBV7-9 with TRBJ1-6; unclear D gene. Source material: blood, either unsorted or a sorted T cell fraction (not recorded which). Here the CDR3 reads CASSAGRSSPLHF. In nucleotides, the CDR3 is TGTGCCAGCAGCGCTGGTCGAAGTTCACCCCTCCACTTT.